This entry features one T cell receptor beta chain sequence. These data are taken from a study of PD-1 blockade in classical Hodgkin lymphoma. J was trimmed by 0 bases and V by 5 bases; bases with no gene match: 7. The CDR3 extends over 15 amino acids. Germline CDR1 and CDR2: MNHEY and SMNVEV (reference sequence). Only in-frame clones appear in the TCRdb table, and some are missing; sequencing was by immunoSEQ multiplex PCR. The table includes about 34,000 clones, around nine tenths detected once. The time point was: newly diagnosed, previously untreated cHL patient sample. Negative selection with magnetic separation was used to purify CD4+ T cells from thawed PBMCs.

This TCR came from a human donor with classical Hodgkin lymphoma. The chain uses TRBV27 and TRBJ2-7; 7 bases map to TRBD1. The sample was CD4+ T cells from blood. CDR3 coding DNA: TGTGCCAGCAGTACGGCAGGGGGTTCCTCCTACGAGCAGTACTTC. It is translated as CASSTAGGSSYEQYF.